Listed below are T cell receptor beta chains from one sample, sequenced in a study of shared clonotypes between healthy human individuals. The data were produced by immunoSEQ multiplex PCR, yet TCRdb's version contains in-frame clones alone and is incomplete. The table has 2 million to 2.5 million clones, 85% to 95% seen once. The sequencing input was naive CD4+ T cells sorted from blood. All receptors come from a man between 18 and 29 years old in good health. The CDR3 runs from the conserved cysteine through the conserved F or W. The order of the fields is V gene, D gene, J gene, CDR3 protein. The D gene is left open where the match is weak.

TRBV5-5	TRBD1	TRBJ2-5	CASSSDRGRETQYF
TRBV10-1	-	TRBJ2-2	CASSDTNTGELFF
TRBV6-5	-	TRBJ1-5	CASRSSAQGPQHF
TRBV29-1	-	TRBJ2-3	CSVERPTDTQYF
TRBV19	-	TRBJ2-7	CASSILGAGGYEQYF
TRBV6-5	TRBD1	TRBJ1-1	CASSSGQGGYTEAFF
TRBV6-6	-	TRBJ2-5	CAGETQYF
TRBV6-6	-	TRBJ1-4	CASSYFVLQGEKLFF
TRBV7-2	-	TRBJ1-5	CASSLISQPQHF
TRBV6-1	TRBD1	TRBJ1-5	CASSGPGTGSNQPQHF
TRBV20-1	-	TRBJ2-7	CSAIDGYEQYF
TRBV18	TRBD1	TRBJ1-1	CASCGDRQNTEAFF
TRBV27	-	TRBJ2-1	CASSLLGGNEQFF
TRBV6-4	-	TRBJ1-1	CASSDSPWGSSNTEAFF
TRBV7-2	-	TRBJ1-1	CASSLVGSTEAFF
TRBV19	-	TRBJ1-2	CASSPTINYGYTF
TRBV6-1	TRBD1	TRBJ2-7	CASTGQGISYEQYF
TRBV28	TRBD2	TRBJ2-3	CASLPVGLAGPDTQYF
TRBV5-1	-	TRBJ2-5	CASSLVGREETQYF
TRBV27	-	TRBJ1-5	CATIPTVGRLNQPQHF
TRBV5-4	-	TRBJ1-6	CASSFEGNSYNSPLHF
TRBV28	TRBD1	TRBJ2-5	CASSLRTGGLGETQYF
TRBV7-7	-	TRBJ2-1	CASSLGLHNEQFF
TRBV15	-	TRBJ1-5	CATSRGGSSNQPQHF
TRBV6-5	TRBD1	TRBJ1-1	CASRSGTGIGTEAFF
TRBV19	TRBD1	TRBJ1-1	CASSVQGAAGRAFF
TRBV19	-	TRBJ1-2	CASRTQAYGYTF
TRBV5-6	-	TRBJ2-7	CASSLDTGRTYEQYF
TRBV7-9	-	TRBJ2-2	CASSLDVFAGELFF
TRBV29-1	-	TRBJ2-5	CSVGGDETQYF
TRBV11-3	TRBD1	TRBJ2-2	CASSLDPEPMTGSTGELFF
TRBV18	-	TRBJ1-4	CASSPSAGTTNEKLFF
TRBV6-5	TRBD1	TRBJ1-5	CASSRSQGQPQHF
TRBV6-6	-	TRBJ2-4	CASSYSRGAKNIQYF
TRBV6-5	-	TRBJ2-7	CASSYSSIPAMGEQYF
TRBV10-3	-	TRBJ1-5	CAISDGAGEQPQHF
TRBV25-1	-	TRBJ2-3	CASSPVQGDTQYF
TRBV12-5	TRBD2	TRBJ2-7	CASGYASGRAEQYF
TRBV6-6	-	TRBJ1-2	CASSYEGVEGYTF
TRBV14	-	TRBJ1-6	CASSQSGPRPLHF
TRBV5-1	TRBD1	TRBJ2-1	CASSGGQGSGYNEQFF
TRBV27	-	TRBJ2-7	CASSLMVHYEQYF
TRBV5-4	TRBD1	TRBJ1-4	CASSGTGGSSVREKLFF
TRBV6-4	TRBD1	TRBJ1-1	CASSVQGVNTEAFF
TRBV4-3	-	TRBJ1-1	CASSQGRSTEPPEF
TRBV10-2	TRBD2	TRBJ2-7	CASRIPRLADSYEQYF
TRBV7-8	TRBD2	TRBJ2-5	CASSLGTSERGETQYF
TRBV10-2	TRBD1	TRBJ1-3	CASSDRGPGNTIYF
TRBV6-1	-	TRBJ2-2	CASSERLARNGELFF
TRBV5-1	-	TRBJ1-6	CASRKTANSPLHF
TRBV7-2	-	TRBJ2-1	CASSLPGLVGQFF
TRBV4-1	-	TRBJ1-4	CASRGLGRSEKLFF
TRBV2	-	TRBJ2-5	CASSETRDQTQYF
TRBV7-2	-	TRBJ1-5	CASTRDTYQPQHF
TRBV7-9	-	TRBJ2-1	CASSSTRRRDEQFF
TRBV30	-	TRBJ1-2	CAWSLFYGYTF
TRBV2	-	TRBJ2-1	CASSEYRSSYNEQFF
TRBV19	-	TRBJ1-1	CASSTPENTEAFF
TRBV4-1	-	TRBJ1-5	CASSQGVVSNQPQHF
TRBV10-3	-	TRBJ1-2	CAISESAANYGYTF